What follows are 32 T cell receptor beta chains derived from one specimen sequenced in a study of shared clonotypes between healthy human individuals. Sequencing was performed with immunoSEQ multiplex PCR; in TCRdb, only in-frame clones are kept and a portion is missing. There are approximately 620,000 clones in the sample; around 97% occur only once, and 0.045% to 0.07% lies in the top ten. The specimen sequenced was naive CD4+ T cells sorted from blood. Subset indicated: CD45RA+ positively selected. Receptors were obtained from a woman aged 30 to 39 in good health.

This chain links TRBV21-1 with TRBJ1-1; the table's D call of TRBD1 was not tested on the DNA. TRBV21-1 is a pseudogene. The CDR3 consists of 16 residues. CDR3 in DNA: TGTGCCAGCAGCAAAACGGGCGCAGGACAGACCTTTGAAGCTTTCTTT. Amino acid sequence: CASSKTGAGQTFEAFF.

The chain couples TRBV18 to TRBJ2-1, with D possibly TRBD1 on 5 matching bases. Germline-derived CDR1 and CDR2 are KGHSH and LQKENI. V gave up 2 bases and J gave up 3 bases, with 17 bases separating them. The CDR3 is 17 amino acids. CDR3 loop: CASSPRAKGSDYNEQFF. In nucleotides, the CDR3 is TGTGCCAGCTCACCAAGGGCTAAGGGGTCCGACTACAATGAGCAGTTCTTC.

The CDR3 spells CASSLVLAQETQYF. The CDR3 DNA sequence: TGTGCCAGCAGCTTGGTACTAGCGCAAGAGACCCAGTACTTC. The V and J genes are TRBV5-5 and TRBJ2-5; 7 nucleotides agree with TRBD2. The CDR3 runs 14 residues. The trim removed 0 bases at V and 2 bases at J, leaving 1 base unmatched. Germline lookup yields CDR1 SGHKS and CDR2 YYEKEE (reference sequence). Together with reference TRBV5-5 and TRBJ2-5, the CDR3 gives the full variable domain: DAGVTQSPTHLIKTRGQQVTLRCSPISGHKSVSWYQQVLGQGPQFIFQYYEKEERGRGNFPDRFSARQFPNYSSELNVNALLLGDSALYLCASSLVLAQETQYFGPGTRLLVL.

J is TRBJ1-2 and V is TRBV6-1; TRBD1 might be the D (5 bases). The V and J ends lost 7 bases and 6 bases respectively, with 18 bases between them. The CDR3 covers 14 residues. CDR1 is MNHNS and CDR2 is SASEGT in the germline V gene. CDR3 nucleotides: TGTGCCAGCATCAGGTGGGGGGTATCGGATGGCTACACCTTC. Encoded protein: CASIRWGVSDGYTF.

The J gene is TRBJ1-2, the V gene TRBV20-1; D gene ambiguous. The length of the CDR3 is 11 residues. The germline V gene encodes CDR1 DFQATT and CDR2 SNEGSKA (reference sequence). The CDR3 loop is CLSGAEVGYTF. The CDR3 DNA is TGCCTTTCGGGTGCAGAAGTTGGCTACACCTTC.

The V call is TRBV7-7, the J call TRBJ2-5; 14 bases are shared with TRBD2. With 4 bases clipped from V and 5 bases from J, the junction kept 15 bases outside the gene matches. This CDR3 contains 19 residues. Germline lookup yields CDR1 SSHAT and CDR2 FNYEAQ (reference sequence). The CDR3 region has the DNA TGTGCCAGCAGCTCCAGACTAGCGGGAGGGTATTGGAAAACTGAGACCCAGTACTTC. It encodes CASSSRLAGGYWKTETQYF. Drawing the rest from reference TRBV7-7 and TRBJ2-5, the complete variable domain is GAGVSQSPRYKVTKRGQDVTLRCDPISSHATLYWYQQALGQGPEFLTYFNYEAQPDKSGLPSDRFSAERPEGSISTLTIQRTEQRDSAMYRCASSSRLAGGYWKTETQYFGPGTRLLVL.

V and J are TRBV6-1 and TRBJ1-1; possible D gene TRBD1, 5 bases. The CDR3 extends over 16 amino acids. Germline V gives CDR1 MNHNS, CDR2 SASEGT. V was cut by 0 bases and J by 1 base, with 12 bases left in between. CDR3 DNA sequence: TGTGCCAGCAGTGAAGCGCATTGGGGGGGGAACACTGAAGCTTTCTTT. This sequence encodes CASSEAHWGGNTEAFF.

V usage is TRBV7-6 and J usage is TRBJ2-3, with 8 bases identical to TRBD2. CDR3 length equals 15 residues. Per the germline V gene, CDR1 is SGHVS and CDR2 is FNYEAQ. V gave up 4 bases and J gave up 8 bases; unmatched junction bases: 11. CDR3 residues: CASSSTSGGTGTQYF. CDR3 coding DNA: TGTGCCAGCAGCTCTACTAGCGGAGGGACGGGTACGCAGTATTTT.

CDR3 residues: CASSSNTGGVTEAFF. CDR3 bases: TGTGCCAGCAGTAGCAACACAGGGGGGGTTACTGAAGCTTTCTTT. V is TRBV6-5 and J is TRBJ1-1, with 8 bases identical to TRBD1. CDR1 is MNHEY, CDR2 SVGAGI, per germline. Germline trimming cut 5 bases from V and 5 bases from J; bases unmatched to any gene: 10. CDR3 size: 15 residues.

The table lists this clone with a count of one. The genes are TRBV28 and TRBJ2-2; D is uncertain. Germline CDR1 and CDR2: MDHEN and SYDVKM. Trimming took off 5 bases at V and 6 bases at J, with 10 bases between the two ends. This CDR3 contains 13 residues. The CDR3 region is CASSLRRSGELFF. The CDR3 DNA follows: TGTGCCAGCAGTCTCCGACGGTCCGGGGAGCTGTTTTTT.

The gene calls are TRBV13 and TRBJ2-7, with 7 bases fitting TRBD1. Trimming at V came to 4 bases and at J to 6 bases, leaving 12 bases not matched to a gene. From germline, CDR1 is PRHDT and CDR2 FYEKMQ (reference sequence). CDR3 size: 15 residues. The CDR3 DNA is TGTGCCAGCAGCTCAATGGCTCGGACAGGCGGCGAGCAGTACTTC. It encodes CASSSMARTGGEQYF.

The J gene is TRBJ1-1, the V gene TRBV10-1; the D is unclear. Trimming pared 6 bases from V and 1 base from J, leaving 12 bases between. The CDR3 length is 14 residues. The germline V gene has CDR1 WNHNN and CDR2 SYGVQD (reference sequence). Here the CDR3 DNA reads TGCGCCAGCAGCTTTCAGCCTAAGAACACTGAAGCTTTCTTT. This sequence encodes CASSFQPKNTEAFF.

The V gene is TRBV25-1, the J gene TRBJ1-1; a possible D gene is TRBD1 (6 bases). Germline lookup yields CDR1 MGHDK and CDR2 SYGVNS. This CDR3 has 15 amino acids. V lost 7 bases to trimming and J lost 3 bases, with 18 bases between them. The CDR3, as DNA: TGTGCCAGCACCCACATAGGGACACCGGACACTGAAGCTTTCTTT. Protein: CASTHIGTPDTEAFF.

V gene TRBV5-4 combines with J gene TRBJ1-6; D not resolved. The CDR3 totals 14 residues. The germline CDR1 and CDR2 sequences are SGHNT and YYREEE (reference sequence). Trimming shortened V by 5 bases and J by 10 bases, and 16 bases separated the two germline ends. CDR3 in DNA: TGTGCCAGCAGTACTCAGAGGGAAAACTCACCCCTCCACTTT. Its protein is CASSTQRENSPLHF.

The genes are TRBV28 and TRBJ2-1, with 11 positions matching TRBD2. Germline CDR1 is MDHEN and CDR2 is SYDVKM. The CDR3 has 14 residues. V gave up 8 bases and J gave up 8 bases; unmatched junction bases: 8. The CDR3 bases are TGTGCCAGCGCTACTAGCGGGAGCCCTCATGAGCAGTTCTTC. Its translation is CASATSGSPHEQFF.

The chain combines TRBV10-3 with TRBJ1-6; unclear D gene. Germline CDR1 reads ENHRY; CDR2 reads SYGVKD. V was pared by 7 bases and J by 7 bases, with 8 bases between. The CDR3 has 12 residues. The CDR3 DNA follows: TGTGCCATCAAAGACTCGAATTCACCCCTCCACTTT. Its protein is CAIKDSNSPLHF.

The chain is built from TRBV7-8 and TRBJ2-7; D is unclear. The CDR3 has 15 amino acids. Germline V CDR1 and CDR2: SGHVS, FQNEAQ. V shed 1 base and J shed 0 bases, with 10 bases lying between them. CDR3 protein: CASSLVGIGSYEQYF. CDR3 coding DNA: TGTGCCAGCAGCTTAGTCGGTATCGGCTCCTACGAGCAGTACTTC.

The V and J genes are TRBV6-4 and TRBJ2-3; a weak D match, TRBD2 (6 bases). Trimming removed 4 bases from V and 0 bases from J, with 14 bases in between. The germline V gene encodes CDR1 MRHNA and CDR2 SNTAGT. The CDR3 runs to 16 residues. The CDR3 coding sequence is TGTGCCAGCAGTGTCACCGCGGGACGCAGCACAGATACGCAGTATTTT. This translates into CASSVTAGRSTDTQYF.

The genes are TRBV28 and TRBJ2-7; 15 positions match TRBD2. Trimming removed 1 base from V and 3 bases from J; junction bases left unmatched: 13. The CDR3 is 20 amino acids. Germline-derived CDR1 and CDR2 are MDHEN and SYDVKM. The CDR3: CASSLSLLRTSGRAYYEQYF. The CDR3 bases are TGTGCCAGCAGTTTATCCCTTCTTAGGACTAGCGGGAGGGCTTACTACGAGCAGTACTTC.

The rearrangement links TRBV15 to TRBJ2-5, with 9 bases aligning to TRBD1. Trimming at V came to 3 bases and at J to 1 base, leaving 15 bases not matched to a gene. The CDR3 sequence is 19 residues long. Germline V gene lookup returns CDR1 LNHNV and CDR2 YYDKDF (reference sequence). The CDR3 DNA sequence: TGTGCCACCAGCAGGGATCGGACAGGGGCCCCGACATTCCAAGAGACCCAGTACTTC. Translation gives CATSRDRTGAPTFQETQYF.

The chain combines TRBV7-9 with TRBJ2-2; 9 bases are a match to TRBD1. CDR1 is SEHNR and CDR2 is FQNEAQ in the germline V gene (reference sequence). V shed 3 bases and J 3 bases; nucleotides not matched to a gene: 2. This CDR3 spans 15 amino acids. The CDR3 bases are TGTGCCAGCAGCTTCCGGACAGGGGACACCGGGGAGCTGTTTTTT. It yields the protein CASSFRTGDTGELFF.

The chain recombines TRBV19 with TRBJ2-1; TRBD2 matches at 11 bases. Trimming took 10 bases from V and 5 from J; bases not matched to a gene: 7. This CDR3 region has 14 residues. CDR1 is LNHDA, CDR2 SQIVND, per germline (reference sequence). The CDR3 bases are TGTGCCACCGGACCGGGACTAGCGGACAATGAGCAGTTCTTC. This encodes CATGPGLADNEQFF. Full variable domain (rest looked up from reference TRBV19 and TRBJ2-1): DGGITQSPKYLFRKEGQNVTLSCEQNLNHDAMYWYRQDPGQGLRLIYYSQIVNDFQKGDIAEGYSVSREKKESFPLTVTSAQKNPTAFYLCATGPGLADNEQFFGPGTRLTVL.

The chain links TRBV18 to TRBJ2-6; TRBD1 matches 7 bases. Germline V gene data show CDR1 as KGHSH and CDR2 as LQKENI. The CDR3 covers 15 residues. V shed 5 bases, J shed 0 bases, and the junction held 1 base outside the gene matches. The chain's CDR3 is CASSGTASGANVLTF. The CDR3, as DNA: TGTGCCAGCTCAGGGACAGCCTCTGGGGCCAACGTCCTGACTTTC.

This sequence joins TRBV19 and TRBJ2-5, with 10 bases fitting TRBD2. The end of the DNA aligns better with TRBJ2-7, so the J call may be wrong. This CDR3 has 15 amino acids. The germline gives CDR1 LNHDA, CDR2 SQIVND (reference sequence). CDR3 sequence reads: CASSRSSGSPYEQYF. The CDR3 DNA follows: TGTGCCAGTAGTAGGTCTAGCGGGAGCCCCTACGAGCAGTACTTC.

This chain uses TRBV30 with TRBJ1-6, with 10 bases matching TRBD1. CDR1 is GTSNPN, CDR2 SVGIG, per germline (reference sequence). This CDR3 region has 18 residues. The V gene end was trimmed by 4 bases and the J gene end by 7 bases; junction bases not matched to a gene: 16. In DNA, the CDR3 is TGTGCCTGGAAGATCTTCTCGGGACAGGGGATGTGGAATTCACCCCTCCACTTT. Its protein product is CAWKIFSGQGMWNSPLHF.

The chain is built from TRBV29-1 and TRBJ2-7, with 8 bases aligning to TRBD1. The ends lost 6 bases at V and 3 bases at J; junction bases unmatched: 10. Germline CDR1 and CDR2: SQVTM and ANQGSEA. The CDR3 runs to 14 residues. CDR3 sequence: CSVRVGQAYYEQYF. CDR3 DNA: TGCAGCGTCAGGGTGGGACAGGCGTACTACGAGCAGTACTTC.

The chain links TRBV18 to TRBJ2-1; 13 positions match TRBD2. CDR1 and CDR2 (germline): KGHSH, LQKENI. CDR3 size: 14 residues. V dropped 8 bases and J dropped 6; count of bases not matched to a gene: 4. CDR3 sequence (DNA): TGTGCCAGCGTACTAGCGGGAGGGTTCAATGAGCAGTTCTTC. Its protein is CASVLAGGFNEQFF.

The gene calls are TRBV7-8 and TRBJ2-2; 7 bases match TRBD1. Germline V lookup: CDR1 SGHVS, CDR2 FQNEAQ. The junction had 9 bases not matched to a gene; V was cut back by 6 bases and J by 5 bases. The CDR3 consists of 15 residues. The CDR3 nucleotides read TGTGCCAGCAGGACCGGGACAGAAAGAACCGGGGAGCTGTTTTTT. It is translated as CASRTGTERTGELFF.

V is TRBV28 and J is TRBJ2-1; TRBD1 agrees at 11 bases. The J segment lost 2 bases and the V segment lost 5 bases, leaving 2 bases of the junction unmatched. Germline-derived CDR1 and CDR2 are MDHEN and SYDVKM. The CDR3 sequence is 15 residues long. CDR3 coding DNA: TGTGCCAGCAGTAGGACAGGGGGCACCTACAATGAGCAGTTCTTC. Protein product: CASSRTGGTYNEQFF. The full variable domain, completed using reference TRBV28 and TRBJ2-1, is DVKVTQSSRYLVKRTGEKVFLECVQDMDHENMFWYRQDPGLGLRLIYFSYDVKMKEKGDIPEGYSVSREKKERFSLILESASTNQTSMYLCASSRTGGTYNEQFFGPGTRLTVL.

This chain joins TRBV6-1 and TRBJ2-7; weak D call: TRBD2 (6 bases). CDR1 is MNHNS and CDR2 is SASEGT in the germline V gene. CDR3 length: 15 amino acids. Trimming left V 6 bases short and J 7 bases short, with 22 bases between. The DNA for the CDR3 is TGTGCCAGCAGGAGACTAGTTTCCTCGAATACTGAGCAGTACTTC. It is translated as CASRRLVSSNTEQYF.

The J gene is TRBJ2-5, the V gene TRBV5-1, with a weak D call TRBD1 (6 bases). Germline CDR1 SGHRS, CDR2 YFSETQ. The CDR3 has 14 amino acids. Trimming removed 4 bases at V and 5 bases at J, with 15 bases between. The CDR3 nucleotides are TGCGCCAGCAGCATACCAGGGGTCGGGGAGACCCAGTACTTC. Encoded protein: CASSIPGVGETQYF.

The chain is built from TRBV6-1 and TRBJ1-2, with 7 bases matching TRBD1. Germline V gene sequence: CDR1 MNHNS, CDR2 SASEGT. The CDR3 spans 13 residues. With V trimmed by 5 bases and J by 1 base, 1 base remained unmatched. CDR3 amino acids: CASSRQGNYGYTF. DNA of the CDR3: TGTGCCAGCAGTAGACAGGGTAACTATGGCTACACCTTC.